This passage covers 16 T cell receptor beta chains from one sample sequenced in a study of tumor-infiltrating lymphocytes in primary liver carcinoma. Alongside blood RNA obtained from unsorted whole blood, germline DNA was also extracted. From approximately 490 ng total RNA, TCR beta cDNA was generated with a primer in the constant region. Library construction for TCR beta comprised three nested multiplex PCR rounds performed with slightly modified ARM-PCR. Use of TRBV1-TRBV30 forward primers with a C-beta reverse primer characterized the first two PCR rounds, which lasted nine to eleven cycles each. TCRdb analysed the multiplex PCR reads with MiXCR anew, one entry per CDR3 protein. The table lists 250,000 to 400,000 distinct CDR3 sequences, 50% to 70% of them singletons. The specimen was peripheral blood. Source of these receptors: a man in his forties with primary liver carcinoma and hepatitis B virus infection.

On this clonotype itself: One end of the junction varies from germline; a read error may be responsible. V and J are TRBV6-2 or TRBV6-3 and TRBJ2-5; maybe TRBD1 (6 bases). The CDR3 sequence is 13 residues long. The germline V gene encodes CDR1 MNHEY and CDR2 SVGEGT. This CDR3 reads CAAQYRAWKTRYF. The CDR3 DNA follows: TGTGCCGCGCAGTACAGGGCATGGAAGACCCGGTACTTC.

A remark on this clonotype: A much more abundant neighbour one base away suggests this may be a read error. The chain uses TRBV12-3 or TRBV12-4 and TRBJ1-1; D unclear. This CDR3 contains 13 residues. The CDR3 DNA follows: TGTGCCAACAGTTTAAAGACTAACACTGAAGCTTTCTTT. This gives the protein CANSLKTNTEAFF.

As to this clonotype: This sequence may be a read error, since a much larger clone differs from it by one base. The rearrangement uses TRBV6-2 or TRBV6-3 and TRBJ2-5; D call uncertain. Germline V gene sequence: CDR1 MNHEY, CDR2 SVGEGT. The CDR3 has 13 amino acids. This CDR3 reads CASSYRAQEAQYF. The CDR3 nucleotides read TGTGCCAGCAGTTACAGGGCCCAAGAGGCCCAGTACTTC.

As concerns this clonotype: At one of its ends the junction is not consistent with the germline gene, which may arise from a read error. The V call is TRBV12-3 or TRBV12-4, the J call TRBJ1-3; D is possibly TRBD1 (6 bases). The CDR3 sequence is 14 residues long. CDR3 residues: CASSLGGSGNTTYF. CDR3 DNA: TGTGCCAGCAGTTTGGGGGGCTCTGGAAACACCACATATTTT.

V is TRBV6-6 and J is TRBJ1-1; 7 nucleotides match TRBD1. After removal of 2 bases from V and 3 bases from J, the junction contained 3 bases not matched to a gene. Germline CDR1 is MNHNY and CDR2 is SVGAGI (reference sequence). CDR3 length: 14 residues. In DNA, the CDR3 is TGTGCCAGCAGTTACCCAGGGACAGACACTGAAGCTTTCTTT. It yields the protein CASSYPGTDTEAFF.

In the case of this clonotype: The final CDR3 position lacks the conserved phenylalanine or tryptophan, pointing to a likely read error. The chain links TRBV5-6 to TRBJ2-5, with D perhaps TRBD2 (6 bases). The DNA end is more similar to TRBJ2-1, so the J call may be wrong. The germline V gene has CDR1 SGHDT and CDR2 YYEEEE. This CDR3 region has 15 residues. CDR3 coding DNA: TGTGCCAGCAGCCCCGGAATGGGGGGTTCGAATAAGCAGTTCCTC. Translated, it gives CASSPGMGGSNKQFL.

Comment on this clonotype: One end of the junction does not line up with germline, which may come from a read error. The chain combines TRBV6-2 or TRBV6-3 with TRBJ1-5; no firm D call. CDR1 MNHEY and CDR2 SVGEGT come from the germline V gene. This CDR3 is built from 14 residues. The chain's CDR3 is CASSFTTPNRPQHF. The CDR3 bases are TGTGCCAGCAGTTTCACGACCCCCAATCGGCCCCAGCATTTT.

This clonotype was detected many times. This rearrangement joins TRBV12-3 or TRBV12-4 to TRBJ2-5; D may be TRBD2 (6 bases). The CDR3 runs to 13 residues. Trimming removed 2 bases at V and 7 bases at J, with 11 bases between. This CDR3 is CASSLSSVGTQYF. The CDR3 DNA sequence: TGTGCCAGCAGTTTATCTAGCGTCGGGACCCAGTACTTC.

The chain uses TRBV29-1 and TRBJ2-1; 8 bases line up with TRBD2. Germline CDR1 reads SQVTM; CDR2 reads ANQGSEA. V was pared by 3 bases and J by 7 bases, with 14 bases of the junction left unmatched. The CDR3 runs 16 residues. CDR3 in DNA: TGCAGCGTTGAGTTCCTGCGGGAGGACCTTTTGAATGAGCAGTTCTTC. Protein product: CSVEFLREDLLNEQFF.

Details on this clonotype: This clone may be a read error of a much larger clone one base away. No conserved phenylalanine or tryptophan is present at the end of the CDR3, so a read error is the likely explanation. The V and J genes are TRBV4-1 and TRBJ2-2; D is unclear. V was shortened by 0 bases and J by 0 bases, with 14 bases between the two germline ends. This CDR3 has 18 amino acids. Germline-derived CDR1 and CDR2 are MGHRA and YSYEKL. In DNA, the CDR3 is TGCGCCAGCAGCCAAGATCTTCACAGAAAGTCGAACACCGGGGAGCTGTTTCTT. This translates into CASSQDLHRKSNTGELFL.

This clonotype showed up just a few times. Germline and junction disagree at one end, which may indicate a read error. The chain recombines TRBV4-2 with TRBJ1-4; 8 bases fit TRBD1. Germline V gene sequence: CDR1 LGHNA, CDR2 YNFKEQ. The CDR3 has 16 amino acids. The CDR3 region is CAGRRTPGQVNEKLFF. CDR3 in DNA: TGTGCCGGCAGGAGAACCCCGGGACAGGTTAATGAAAAACTGTTTTTT.

Note on this clonotype: The final CDR3 position lacks the conserved phenylalanine or tryptophan, pointing to a likely read error. The genes are TRBV6-2 or TRBV6-3 and TRBJ2-7, with D hard to call. The germline V gene encodes CDR1 MNHEY and CDR2 SVGEGT. This CDR3 spans 13 amino acids. This CDR3 reads CASTGRYPYEQYS. The CDR3 nucleotides are TGTGCGAGCACTGGGCGTTATCCCTACGAGCAGTACTCC.

The rearrangement links TRBV4-3 to TRBJ1-1; tentatively, D is TRBD1 (6 bases). CDR1 is LGHNA, CDR2 YSLEER, per germline. The CDR3 contains 13 residues. As DNA, the CDR3 is TGCGACCGCAGCCAAGGAAGGGGGGAGAAAGCTTTCTTT. As protein: CDRSQGRGEKAFF.

This clonotype was counted a few times. With a much larger clone just one base away, this may be a read error. CDR3: CASSGRRESGELFF. The CDR3 region has the DNA TGCGCCAGCAGTGGACGAAGAGAGAGTGGGGAGCTGTTTTTT. The rearrangement uses TRBV10-2 and TRBJ2-2; no firm D call. The V gene's germline CDR1 is WSHSY and CDR2 SAAADI. CDR3 length equals 14 residues. V lost 4 bases, J lost 8 bases, and 14 bases lay in between.

Details on this clonotype: This may be a read error: a much more frequent sequence differs by one nucleotide. This chain links TRBV6-1 with TRBJ1-1, with 7 nucleotides matching TRBD1. In germline, CDR1 is MNHNS, CDR2 SASEGT. The CDR3 has 14 residues. CDR3 region: CVSRPGQGVTEAFF. DNA of the CDR3: TGTGTCAGCAGACCGGGGCAGGGGGTGACTGAAGCTTTCTTT.

This clonotype was counted between two and nine times. This CDR3 reads CASSWGTDTQYF. Here the CDR3 DNA reads TGTGCCAGCAGCTGGGGAACAGATACGCAGTATTTT. The V and J genes are TRBV7-2 and TRBJ2-3; D gene unclear. Germline-derived CDR1 and CDR2 are SGHTA and FQGNSA. Trimming took 4 bases from V and 3 from J, leaving 5 bases between them. The CDR3 covers 12 residues.